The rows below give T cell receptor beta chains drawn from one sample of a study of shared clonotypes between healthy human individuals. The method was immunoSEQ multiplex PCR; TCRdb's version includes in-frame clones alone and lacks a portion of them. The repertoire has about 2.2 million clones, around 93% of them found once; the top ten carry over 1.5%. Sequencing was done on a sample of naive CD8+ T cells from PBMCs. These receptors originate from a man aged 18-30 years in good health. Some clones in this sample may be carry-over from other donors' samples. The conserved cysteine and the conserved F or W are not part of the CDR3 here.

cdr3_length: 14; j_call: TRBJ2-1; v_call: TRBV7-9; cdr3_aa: ASSSGDRVSYNEQF
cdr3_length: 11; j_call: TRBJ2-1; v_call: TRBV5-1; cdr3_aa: ASIPDSYNEQF
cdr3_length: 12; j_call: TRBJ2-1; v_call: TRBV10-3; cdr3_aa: AISPGPTGNEQF
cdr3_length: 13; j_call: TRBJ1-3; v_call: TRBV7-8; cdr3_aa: ASSPGVAGGNTIY
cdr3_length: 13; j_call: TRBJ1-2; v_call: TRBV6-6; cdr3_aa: ASSFNVGANNGYT
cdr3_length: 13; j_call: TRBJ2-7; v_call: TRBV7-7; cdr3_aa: ASSFSTGASYEQY
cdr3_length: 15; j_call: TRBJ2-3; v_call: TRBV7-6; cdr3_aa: ASSFPGGREVTDTQY
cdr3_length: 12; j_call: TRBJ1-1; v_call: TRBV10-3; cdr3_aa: AISAANMNTEAF
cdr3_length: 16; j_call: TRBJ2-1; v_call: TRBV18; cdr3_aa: ASSPGAEWRAHNDEQF
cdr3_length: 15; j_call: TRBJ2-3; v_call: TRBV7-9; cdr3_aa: ASSSELTGLGTDTQY
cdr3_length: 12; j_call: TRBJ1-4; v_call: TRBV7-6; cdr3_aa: ASSSRSSNEKLF
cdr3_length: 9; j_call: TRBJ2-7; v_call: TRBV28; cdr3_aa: ASKRGHEQY
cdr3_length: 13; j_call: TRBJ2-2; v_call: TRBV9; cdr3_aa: ASSPDRVATGELF
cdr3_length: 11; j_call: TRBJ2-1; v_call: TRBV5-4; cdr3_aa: ASSFRGGNEQF
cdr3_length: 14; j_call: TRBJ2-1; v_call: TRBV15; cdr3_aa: ATSRGTGDSYNEQF
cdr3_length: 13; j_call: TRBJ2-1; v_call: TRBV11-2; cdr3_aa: ASSPIRWVTNEQF
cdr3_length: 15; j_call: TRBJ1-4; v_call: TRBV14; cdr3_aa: ASSQETDRGTNEKLF
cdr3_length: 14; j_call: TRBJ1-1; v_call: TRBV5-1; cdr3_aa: ASSLAAVGRGTEAF
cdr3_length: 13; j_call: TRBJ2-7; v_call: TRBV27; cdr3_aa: ASSTPTGGRYEQY
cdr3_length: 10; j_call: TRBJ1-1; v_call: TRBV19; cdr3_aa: ASSTQGAEAF